This paragraph reports one T cell receptor beta chain. Its antigen is undetermined. Profiling relied on immunoSEQ multiplex PCR, and the TCRdb table lists in-frame clones only, not all of them. The table has more than 75,000 clones, around 89% seen once; the top ten hold more than 0.3%. The entry originates in a study of OX40 agonist ivuxolimab in advanced cancers. Whole-study results and caveats: On average, a greater number of expanded clones characterised CD8+ T cells relative to CD4+.

Trimming pared 5 bases from V and 1 base from J, leaving 14 bases between. CDR1 is MNHNY, CDR2 SVGAGI, per germline (reference sequence). The CDR3 runs to 15 residues. The receptor's source is an adult with an advanced solid tumor such as melanoma, head and neck, liver or kidney cancer. The specimen comprised CD4+ or CD8+ T cells sorted from blood, sampled in a trial of the OX40 agonist ivuxolimab. This rearrangement joins TRBV6-6 to TRBJ1-2; TRBD1 is a possible D gene (6 bases). The CDR3 DNA reads TGTGCCAGCAGTCCGATGGGACATTTTAACTATGGCTACACCTTC. This translates into CASSPMGHFNYGYTF.